This T cell receptor (beta chain) was sequenced for a study of OX40 agonist ivuxolimab in advanced cancers. Repertoires were generated with immunoSEQ multiplex PCR, while TCRdb's copy carries only in-frame clones and drops some. The data show around 69,000 clones, with around 89% seen just once and around 6.5% held by the top ten. Germline V gives CDR1 SGHDT, CDR2 YYEEEE. J was trimmed by 4 bases and V by 2 bases; bases with no gene match: 6. This CDR3 is built from 17 residues. V and J are TRBV5-6 and TRBJ2-1, with 13 bases that match TRBD2. This TCR derives from an adult with an advanced solid tumor such as melanoma, head and neck, liver or kidney cancer. Sequenced material: CD4+ or CD8+ T cells sorted from blood, taken in a trial of the OX40 agonist ivuxolimab. In DNA form, the CDR3 reads TGTGCCAGCAGCTTCCCCAAACTAGCGGGGGGGTACAATGAGCAGTTCTTC. Protein: CASSFPKLAGGYNEQFF.